Below are 16 T cell receptor beta chains sequenced from a single sample in a study of molecular identifiers for immune sequencing clone quantification. TCRdb redid the calling of the PCR reads with MiXCR, one entry per CDR3 protein. The sample lists about 640,000 distinct CDR3 sequences; less than 20% were seen once. The sequenced sample consisted of naive CD8+ T cells from blood, with Jurkat cell RNA spiked in. Subset indicated: FACS-sorted CD8+CD4-CCR7+CD45RA+ naive T cells. These receptors were obtained from a human donor in good health. Some libraries in this study had Jurkat cell RNA spiked in.

The sample holds many counts of this clonotype. The CDR3 loop is CASSYGMGVSEAFF. DNA for the CDR3: TGTGCCAGCAGTTACGGGATGGGGGTTTCTGAAGCTTTCTTT. This chain joins TRBV6-2 or TRBV6-3 and TRBJ1-1, with D maybe TRBD1 (5 bases). Trimming pared 2 bases from V and 6 bases from J, leaving 13 bases between. Germline CDR1 is MNHEY and CDR2 is SVGEGT. The CDR3 length is 14 residues.

This clonotype was seen more than once but under ten times. The chain links TRBV28 to TRBJ2-7; 7 bases line up with TRBD2. The germline V gene has CDR1 MDHEN and CDR2 SYDVKM. V lost 5 bases and J lost 4; bases outside the gene matches: 14. The CDR3 contains 16 residues. CDR3 residues: CASSPPRVAGRYEQYF. CDR3 DNA: TGTGCCAGCAGTCCCCCACGGGTAGCGGGTCGTTACGAGCAGTACTTC.

This clonotype has at least ten counts. This chain connects TRBV4-2 to TRBJ2-7; TRBD1 is a possible D gene (5 bases). CDR1 is LGHNA, CDR2 YNFKEQ, per germline. The V end lost 1 base, the J end lost 4 bases, and 17 bases lay between the germline ends. There are 16 residues in the CDR3. The CDR3 loop reads CASSQVLLDNTYEQYF. The DNA of the CDR3 is TGTGCCAGCAGCCAAGTATTATTGGACAACACTTACGAGCAGTACTTC.

The sample holds a few counts of this clonotype. The CDR3 DNA reads TGTGCCAGCAGCGGGCGAGTTCGGGGGTACACTGAAGCTTTCTTT. It encodes CASSGRVRGYTEAFF. The chain has TRBV5-6 and TRBJ1-1; tentative D call: TRBD1 (5 bases). The CDR3 is 15 residues long. Germline V gene data show CDR1 as SGHDT and CDR2 as YYEEEE. Trimming took off 4 bases at V and 3 bases at J, with 16 bases between the two ends.

There are many counts of this clonotype. This rearrangement joins TRBV27 to TRBJ1-5, with D hard to call. Germline CDR1 is MNHEY and CDR2 is SMNVEV (reference sequence). V was clipped by 7 bases and J by 9 bases, with 19 bases between them. This CDR3 comprises 14 residues. CDR3 sequence (DNA): TGTGCCAGCATGCCCGGACGGGGTATGGTGCCCCAGCATTTT. Translated: CASMPGRGMVPQHF.

As concerns this clonotype: A much larger clone differs by one base, so this may be a read error. The V gene is TRBV7-6, the J gene TRBJ2-2, with a weak D call TRBD2 (5 bases). Germline V gene lookup returns CDR1 SGHVS and CDR2 FNYEAQ. The CDR3 is made up of 14 amino acids. The CDR3 DNA reads as TGTGCCAGCAGCCCCCGGGTGGGTACCGGGGTGCTGTTTTTT. This encodes CASSPRVGTGVLFF.

The table lists this clonotype with many counts. This chain uses TRBV7-2 with TRBJ2-3, with 9 bases identical to TRBD2. CDR1 and CDR2 (germline): SGHTA, FQGNSA. The CDR3 extends over 15 amino acids. Trimming cost V 6 bases and J 5 bases; bases outside gene matches: 9. The CDR3, as DNA: TGTGCCAGCAGTGAGGGACTAGCTGGGATAGATACGCAGTATTTT. Translated, it gives CASSEGLAGIDTQYF.

In the case of this clonotype: At one end, the junction sequence differs from germline, possibly due to a read error. The rearrangement joins TRBV27 to TRBJ2-3; 14 bases map to TRBD2. The CDR3 length is 16 residues. The germline V gene has CDR1 MNHEY and CDR2 SMNVEV (reference sequence). The CDR3 DNA is TGTGTCAGCAGTTCGCGGACTAGCGGGAGGACAGATACGCAGTATTTT. Protein product: CVSSSRTSGRTDTQYF.

The chain carries TRBV5-4 and TRBJ1-1; D might be TRBD1 (5 bases). CDR3 length equals 15 residues. V lost 4 bases and J lost 4, with 17 bases in between. CDR1 and CDR2 from the germline V gene are SGHNT and YYREEE (reference sequence). Here the CDR3 reads CASSPAQGSGTEAFF. As DNA, the CDR3 is TGTGCCAGCAGCCCAGCTCAGGGATCGGGCACTGAAGCTTTCTTT.

As for this clonotype: This may be a read error, as it is one base from a much larger clone. This chain uses TRBV4-3 with TRBJ2-7; 7 bases match TRBD1. The CDR3 sequence is 14 residues long. CDR1 and CDR2 (germline): LGHNA, YSLEER. The CDR3 DNA is TGCGCCAGCGGCCAACGGGACAGCTCCTACGAGCAGTACTTC. Encoded protein: CASGQRDSSYEQYF.

This clonotype was seen many times. This sequence joins TRBV4-3 and TRBJ2-7, with TRBD1 as a possible D gene (5 bases). The CDR3 is made up of 15 amino acids. The V end lost 0 bases, the J end lost 3 bases, and 12 bases lay between the germline ends. Germline CDR1 and CDR2: LGHNA and YSLEER. CDR3 sequence (DNA): TGCGCCAGCAGCCAAGAAAAAACAGGTTACTACGAGCAGTACTTC. Protein sequence: CASSQEKTGYYEQYF.

The sample holds a few counts of this clonotype. The chain uses TRBV6-1 and TRBJ1-1; 9 nucleotides match TRBD1. The germline V gene encodes CDR1 MNHNS and CDR2 SASEGT. The CDR3 sequence is 13 residues long. Trimming at V came to 6 bases and at J to 3 bases, leaving 2 bases not matched to a gene. For the CDR3, the DNA is TGTGCCAGCAGAGGACAGGGGTACACTGAAGCTTTCTTT. Amino acid sequence: CASRGQGYTEAFF.

Many counts were recorded for this clonotype. This rearrangement joins TRBV6-2 or TRBV6-3 to TRBJ1-5; D is unclear. Between the trimmed V and J ends, which lost 4 bases and 0 bases, there was a span of 13 bases. CDR3 length equals 16 residues. The germline gives CDR1 MNHEY, CDR2 SVGEGT. In DNA, the CDR3 is TGTGCCAGCAGTTTTTGGGAGGACTATAGCAATCAGCCCCAGCATTTT. Translation: CASSFWEDYSNQPQHF.

This clonotype was observed a single time. A single base separates this from a much larger clone, so it may be a read error. This chain links TRBV27 with TRBJ1-6; D is ambiguous. The CDR3 totals 13 residues. Germline V lookup: CDR1 MNHEY, CDR2 SMNVEV (reference sequence). The DNA for the CDR3 is TGTGCCGGCAGTTCATCAAGTCGTTCACCCCTCCACTTT. Its translation: CAGSSSSRSPLHF.

This clonotype came up many times. The CDR3 coding sequence is TGCGCCAGCAGCCCGCAACGGGACAGGATTTACGAGCAGTACTTC. Translating gives CASSPQRDRIYEQYF. This rearrangement joins TRBV5-1 to TRBJ2-7, with 8 bases identical to TRBD1. The CDR3 loop spans 15 amino acids. CDR1 is SGHRS and CDR2 is YFSETQ in the germline V gene. Unmatched junction bases numbered 10, after V lost 4 bases and J lost 4 bases.

This clonotype was seen ten or more times. The V gene is TRBV9, the J gene TRBJ2-5, with D perhaps assigned TRBD1 or TRBD2 (6 bases each). Germline V gene sequence: CDR1 SGDLS, CDR2 YYNGEE. This CDR3 contains 16 residues. With 0 bases removed from V and 2 bases from J, the gap between germline ends came to 14 bases. This chain's CDR3 is CASSVERGAQQETQYF. CDR3 nucleotides: TGTGCCAGCAGCGTAGAAAGGGGGGCCCAGCAAGAGACCCAGTACTTC.